A selection of T cell receptor beta chains follows, all from one sample in a study of naive and memory T cell subsets. MiXCR, run by TCRdb on the UMI-ligation and nested PCR reads, gives a single entry per CDR3 protein. The table includes 95,000 to 150,000 distinct CDR3 sequences, 36% detected once. The sequenced material came from central memory CD4+ T cells from blood. Receptors originate from a human donor in good health. The CDR3 runs from the conserved cysteine through the conserved F or W. Fields, in order: V gene, J gene, D gene, clone size, CDR3 DNA, CDR3 protein. D genes are given only for firm matches. Clone size is shown for a subset of rows, as once, few, many or a class of expanded clone.

TRBV29-1	TRBJ1-1	TRBD1	once	TGCAGCGTTGATACGAAAACCGGGACAGGGGGCCGAGAAGCTTTCTTT	CSVDTKTGTGGREAFF
TRBV10-3	TRBJ2-7	NA	few	TGTGCCATCAGGGAGACAGCCGACTCCTACGAGCAGTACTTC	CAIRETADSYEQYF
TRBV5-1	TRBJ2-1	NA	NA	TGCGCCAGCAGCTTGTACCAGGGCGATGAGCAGTTCTTC	CASSLYQGDEQFF
TRBV5-1	TRBJ2-5	TRBD1	few	TGCGCCAGCAGCGGGAAAACAGGGGGCGCAGGGGAGACCCAGTACTTC	CASSGKTGGAGETQYF
TRBV19	TRBJ2-1	TRBD2	NA	TGTGCCAGTAAGGGCGGGAGGTCCTACAATGAGCAGTTCTTC	CASKGGRSYNEQFF
TRBV6-5	TRBJ2-7	NA	NA	TGTGCCAGCAGTTACATAGACAGGTTAGGGTACGAGCAGTACTTC	CASSYIDRLGYEQYF
TRBV19	TRBJ2-1	NA	NA	TGTGCCAGTAGCGGTGGCATCACCTACAATGAGCAGTTCTTC	CASSGGITYNEQFF
TRBV7-6	TRBJ2-2	NA	few	TGTGCCAGCAGCACGACATTTACCGGGGAGCTGTTTTTT	CASSTTFTGELFF
TRBV28	TRBJ1-1	NA	NA	TGTGCCAGCAGTTTACTCGCCAGGCTGAACACTGAAGCTTTCTTT	CASSLLARLNTEAFF
TRBV3-1	TRBJ2-7	NA	NA	TGTGCCAGCAGCCAAGTGCCCTACGAGCAGTACTTC	CASSQVPYEQYF
TRBV5-1	TRBJ2-7	NA	once	TGCGCCAGCAGCTCCCATCCGAGCTCCTACGAGCAGTACTTC	CASSSHPSSYEQYF
TRBV20-1	TRBJ1-4	NA	NA	TGCAGTGCTAGAGATCTGGGGGGGAGCGTGGCTAATGAAAAACTGTTTTTT	CSARDLGGSVANEKLFF
TRBV6-6	TRBJ1-5	NA	NA	TGTGCCAGCAGTCCACAACCCTCTACGGGGTCTAGACAGCCCCAGCATTTT	CASSPQPSTGSRQPQHF
TRBV28	TRBJ2-7	TRBD1	NA	TGTGGGGCGGGACAGGGGACATACGAGCAGTACTTC	CGAGQGTYEQYF
TRBV5-4	TRBJ2-5	NA	NA	TGTGCCAGCAGTCGGCAACCGGGACTCGGCCGAGAGACCCAGTACTTC	CASSRQPGLGRETQYF
TRBV10-2	TRBJ1-5	NA	NA	TGCGCCAGCAGCCACAGGACAGACCAGCCCCAGCATTTT	CASSHRTDQPQHF
TRBV24-1	TRBJ2-1	NA	NA	TGTGCCACCGGGGCGGATTATGAGCAGTTCTTC	CATGADYEQFF
TRBV29-1	TRBJ1-1	TRBD1	few	TGCAGCGTTGCCCGGACAGGGTGGAACACTGAAGCTTTCTTT	CSVARTGWNTEAFF
TRBV20-1	TRBJ2-1	TRBD2	NA	TGCAGTGCCCTTACCCCCGGACTAGTTTCCTCGTACAATGAGCAGTTCTTC	CSALTPGLVSSYNEQFF
TRBV27	TRBJ1-5	NA	NA	TGTGCCAGCAGGATTCGGGTGAATAGCAATCAGCCCCAGCATTTT	CASRIRVNSNQPQHF
TRBV9	TRBJ2-1	TRBD2	NA	TGTGCCAGCAGCCCAGCAGCGGGAGGGAAACGCTCCTACAATGAGCAGTTCTTC	CASSPAAGGKRSYNEQFF
TRBV18	TRBJ2-1	TRBD1	few	TGTGCCAGCTCACCCGGGACAGGATTCGATGAGCAGTTCTTC	CASSPGTGFDEQFF
TRBV28	TRBJ1-4	NA	few	TGTGCCAGCAGTGACAGGCCAACTAATGAAAAACTGTTTTTT	CASSDRPTNEKLFF
TRBV14	TRBJ1-6	NA	NA	TGTGCCAGCAGCCAAGATTACGGAAATTCACCCCTCCACTTT	CASSQDYGNSPLHF
TRBV7-2	TRBJ2-3	NA	NA	TGTGCCAGCAGCTTAGGATCCGGGTACACAGATACGCAGTATTTT	CASSLGSGYTDTQYF
TRBV11-2	TRBJ2-3	NA	many	TGTGCCAGCAGCTTAGATTGGGGCACAGATACGCAGTATTTT	CASSLDWGTDTQYF
TRBV19	TRBJ2-1	TRBD1	few	TGTGCCAGTAGTACAGGGGGCAGGAGCGATGAGCAGTTCTTC	CASSTGGRSDEQFF
TRBV6-5	TRBJ1-2	NA	NA	TGTGCCAGCAGTAACGCGGAGGGCGAAAACTATGGCTACACCTTC	CASSNAEGENYGYTF
TRBV27	TRBJ1-1	TRBD1	NA	TGTGCCAGCAGTTTTAGGACAGGGGAAGCTTTCTTT	CASSFRTGEAFF
TRBV30	TRBJ2-5	NA	NA	TGTGCCTGGAGTACCGGGGGGCCACAAGAGACCCAGTACTTC	CAWSTGGPQETQYF
TRBV6-2/TRBV6-3	TRBJ2-1	NA	NA	TGTGCCAGCAGCCGCGGACGGGGTAGCTCCTACAATGAGCAGTTCTTC	CASSRGRGSSYNEQFF
TRBV7-9	TRBJ2-5	NA	NA	TGTGCCAGCAGCCCGCGGACGGGGACCCAAGAGACCCAGTACTTC	CASSPRTGTQETQYF
TRBV20-1	TRBJ2-7	NA	NA	TGCAGTGCTAGGCGGAGAGGCGACGAGCAGTACTTC	CSARRRGDEQYF
TRBV7-2	TRBJ1-6	TRBD1	NA	TGTGCCAGCAGCTTAGATCTCGGACAGGGGGTTTCACCCCTCCACTTT	CASSLDLGQGVSPLHF
TRBV6-2/TRBV6-3	TRBJ2-7	TRBD2	few	TGTGCCAGCAGTTACGGATTGGGCGGGAGGGGAGACGAGCAGTACTTC	CASSYGLGGRGDEQYF
TRBV7-8	TRBJ2-7	NA	few	TGTGCCAGCAGCTTACTTAAAGAAACCGAGCAGTACTTC	CASSLLKETEQYF
TRBV28	TRBJ1-4	NA	few	TGTGCCAGCAGTTTGACGGTCACAGGGATACGTGAAAAACTGTTTTTT	CASSLTVTGIREKLFF
TRBV20-1	TRBJ1-2	NA	few	TGCAGTGCTAGGGCTGGGGGGGACGGGTTCTATGGCTACACCTTC	CSARAGGDGFYGYTF
TRBV7-9	TRBJ1-4	TRBD1	NA	TGTGCCAGCAGCTCGGACAGGGGCAGGGAAAAACTGTTTTTT	CASSSDRGREKLFF
TRBV4-1	TRBJ2-3	TRBD2	few	TGCGCCAGCAGCCAAGATGGACTAGCGGTTACAGATACGCAGTATTTT	CASSQDGLAVTDTQYF
TRBV4-2	TRBJ2-1	TRBD2	NA	TGTGCCAGCAGCCAGGTTCTAGGCGGGGGGGACAATGAGCAGTTCTTC	CASSQVLGGGDNEQFF